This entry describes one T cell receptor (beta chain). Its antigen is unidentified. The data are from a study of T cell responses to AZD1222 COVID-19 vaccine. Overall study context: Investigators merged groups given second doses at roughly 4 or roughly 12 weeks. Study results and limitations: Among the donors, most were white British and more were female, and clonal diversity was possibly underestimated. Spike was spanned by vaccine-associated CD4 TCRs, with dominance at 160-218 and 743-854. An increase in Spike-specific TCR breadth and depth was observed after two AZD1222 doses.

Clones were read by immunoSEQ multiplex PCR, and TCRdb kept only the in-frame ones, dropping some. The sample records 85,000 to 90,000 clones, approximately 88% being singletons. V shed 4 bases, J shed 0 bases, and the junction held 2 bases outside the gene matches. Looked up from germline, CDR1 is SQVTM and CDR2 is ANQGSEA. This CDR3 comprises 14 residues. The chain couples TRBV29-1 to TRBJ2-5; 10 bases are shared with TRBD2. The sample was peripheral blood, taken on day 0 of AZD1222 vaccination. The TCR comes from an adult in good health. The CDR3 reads CSVGLAGDQETQYF. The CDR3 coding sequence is TGCAGCGTTGGGCTAGCGGGAGACCAAGAGACCCAGTACTTC.